This TCR beta chain was captured by sequencing in a study of somatic mutations in cytotoxic T cells in rheumatoid arthritis. Findings and limits, study-wide: Researchers did not know the antigen targets of the expanded CD8+ clones. Neither rheumatoid arthritis patients nor age-matched healthy controls had significantly different CD8+ T-cell clonality from the other group.

The assay was immunoSEQ multiplex PCR, and TCRdb's table has in-frame clones only and misses some. The table shows about 18,000 clones, with roughly 77% occurring only once. Positive magnetic bead selection, which isolated the CD4+ and CD8+ cells, was followed by a flow cytometry check of purity. With 5 bases removed from V and 1 base from J, the gap between germline ends came to 17 bases. The CDR3 spans 16 residues. The V gene's germline CDR1 is SGHVS and CDR2 FQNEAQ. A remark on this clone: Its antigen is not identified.

The sequence came from an adult with rheumatoid arthritis. The chain employs TRBV7-8 and TRBJ1-1, with D unresolved. The sequenced sample was CD8+ T cells sorted from blood. The CDR3 spells CASSPSAGFANTEAFF. In DNA form, the CDR3 reads TGTGCCAGCAGCCCGTCTGCGGGATTTGCGAACACTGAAGCTTTCTTT. Full variable domain (missing parts from reference TRBV7-8 and TRBJ1-1): GAGVSQSPRYKVAKRGQDVALRCDPISGHVSLFWYQQALGQGPEFLTYFQNEAQLDKSGLPSDRFFAERPEGSVSTLKIQRTQQEDSAVYLCASSPSAGFANTEAFFGQGTRLTVV.